This T cell receptor (beta chain) was obtained from a study of patients and donors after allogeneic stem cell transplantation. The CDR3 contains 16 residues. Trimming removed 4 bases at V and 7 bases at J, with 19 bases between. CDR1 is MNHEY, CDR2 SVGEGT, per germline. The table lists this clonotype with many counts. From the RT-PCR reads, TCRdb called clonotypes with MiXCR, one entry per CDR3 protein. The data show fewer than 10,000 distinct CDR3 sequences, around 4.1% seen once. The TCR sequence derives from a human donor who was either an allogeneic HSCT recipient or a stem cell or donor lymphocyte infusion donor (not recorded which). It is not recorded whose cells these are; they may come from a transplant donor. The chain recombines TRBV6-2 or TRBV6-3 with TRBJ1-4, with D hard to call. The material sequenced was blood, either unsorted or a sorted T cell fraction (not recorded which). This CDR3 reads CASSSRLRPDTEKLFF. Here the CDR3 DNA reads TGTGCCAGCAGTTCCCGTCTTCGGCCCGATACTGAAAAACTGTTTTTT.